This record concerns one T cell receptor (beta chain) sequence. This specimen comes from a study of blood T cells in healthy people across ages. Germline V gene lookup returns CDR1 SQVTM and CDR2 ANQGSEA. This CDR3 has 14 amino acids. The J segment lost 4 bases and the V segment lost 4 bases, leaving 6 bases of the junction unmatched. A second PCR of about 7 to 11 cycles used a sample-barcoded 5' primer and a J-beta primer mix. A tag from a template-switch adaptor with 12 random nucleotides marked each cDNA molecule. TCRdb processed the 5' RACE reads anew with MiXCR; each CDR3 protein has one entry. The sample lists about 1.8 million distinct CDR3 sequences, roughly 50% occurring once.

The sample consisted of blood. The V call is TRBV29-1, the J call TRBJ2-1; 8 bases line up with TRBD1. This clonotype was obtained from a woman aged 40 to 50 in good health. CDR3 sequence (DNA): TGCAGCGTTGGAGGCGGGACAGGATACAATGAGCAGTTCTTC. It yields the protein CSVGGGTGYNEQFF.